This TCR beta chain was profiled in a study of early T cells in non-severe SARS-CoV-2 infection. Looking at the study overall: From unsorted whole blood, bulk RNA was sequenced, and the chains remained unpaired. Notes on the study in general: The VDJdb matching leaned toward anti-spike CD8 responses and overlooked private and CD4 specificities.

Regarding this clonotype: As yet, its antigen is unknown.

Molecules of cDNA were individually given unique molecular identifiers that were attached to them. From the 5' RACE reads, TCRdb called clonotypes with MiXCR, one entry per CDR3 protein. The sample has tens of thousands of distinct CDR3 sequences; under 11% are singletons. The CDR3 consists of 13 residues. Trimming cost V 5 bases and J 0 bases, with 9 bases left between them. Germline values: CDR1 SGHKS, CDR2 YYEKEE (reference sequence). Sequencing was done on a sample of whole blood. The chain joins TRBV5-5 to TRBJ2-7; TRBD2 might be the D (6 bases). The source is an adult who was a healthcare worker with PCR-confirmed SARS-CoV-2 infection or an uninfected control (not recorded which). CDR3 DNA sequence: TGTGCCAGCAGGGGGGGAAACTCCTACGAGCAGTACTTC. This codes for CASRGGNSYEQYF.